This T cell receptor (beta chain) was captured in a study of blood T cell repertoires in COVID-19. At the level of the study: Nucleic acid was either cDNA or gDNA, and it came from T cells, B-cell-depleted T cells, or PBMCs.

The CDR3 spans 15 residues. Losses at the gene ends were 5 bases for V and 2 bases for J; bases not matched to a gene: 5. Germline CDR1 reads SGHTA; CDR2 reads FQGTGA. In the study's own analysis: Nucleated cell number was recorded as an estimate derived from reference gene primer amplification. Profiling relied on immunoSEQ multiplex PCR, and the TCRdb table lists in-frame clones only, not all of them. V and J calls and clone size are given by that table; D and trimming were obtained from the DNA. The profile shows approximately 350,000 clones, approximately 88% of them singletons. The TCR comes from a man aged 35 to 55 with acute or convalescent COVID-19. Sample: peripheral blood. V gene TRBV7-3 combines with J gene TRBJ2-3, with TRBD1 matching 9 bases. DNA of the CDR3: TGTGCCAGCAGCCGCGACAGGGGGAACACAGATACGCAGTATTTT. Its translation: CASSRDRGNTDTQYF.